This is a list of T cell receptor beta chains from one sample in a study of neoadjuvant anti-PD-1 for oral cavity cancer. Method: immunoSEQ multiplex PCR; TCRdb's copy keeps in-frame clones and lacks some. The sample lists about 15,000 clones; roughly 70% were seen once. Sample: PBMCs, taken before nivolumab (anti-PD-1) treatment. The source is a person between 40 and 79 years old with oral cavity squamous cell carcinoma. CDR3s include the opening cysteine and the closing phenylalanine or tryptophan. The order of the fields is D gene, V gene, clone size, J gene, CDR3 DNA, CDR3 protein. A D gene is named only where the DNA matches it firmly. Some rows have no size entry. The others give once, few or many, or a class for an expanded clone.

d_call: NA
v_call: TRBV7-9
clone_size: NA
j_call: TRBJ1-2
cdr3_nt: TGTGCCAGCAGCTTTTTAAGGGGTGGCTACACCTTC
cdr3_aa: CASSFLRGGYTF

d_call: NA
v_call: TRBV15
clone_size: NA
j_call: TRBJ2-1
cdr3_nt: TGTGCCACCAGCAGGTTCAGCGGGAATGAGCAGTTCTTC
cdr3_aa: CATSRFSGNEQFF

d_call: NA
v_call: TRBV5-5
clone_size: NA
j_call: TRBJ2-7
cdr3_nt: TGTGCCAGCAGCCAAAGCGGGCGTAGGTTCTACGAGCAGTACTTC
cdr3_aa: CASSQSGRRFYEQYF

d_call: NA
v_call: TRBV6-1
clone_size: NA
j_call: TRBJ1-1
cdr3_nt: TGTGCCAGCAGTGATATCTTTCTGGAGGCTTTCTTT
cdr3_aa: CASSDIFLEAFF

d_call: NA
v_call: TRBV5-5
clone_size: NA
j_call: TRBJ1-4
cdr3_nt: TGTGCCAGCAGCTTGGAGGCCCAGGGATCGCCTTCTAGTGAAAAACTGTTTTTT
cdr3_aa: CASSLEAQGSPSSEKLFF

d_call: TRBD1
v_call: TRBV29-1
clone_size: few
j_call: TRBJ1-2
cdr3_nt: TGCAGCGTTGAACCGGGACAGGGGGCGCGAGGCTACACCTTC
cdr3_aa: CSVEPGQGARGYTF

d_call: TRBD1
v_call: TRBV5-5
clone_size: NA
j_call: TRBJ1-2
cdr3_nt: TGTGCCAGCAGCCGTCCCGGGACAGGGATGGGTGGCTACACCTTC
cdr3_aa: CASSRPGTGMGGYTF

d_call: NA
v_call: TRBV6-6
clone_size: NA
j_call: TRBJ1-1
cdr3_nt: TGTGCCAGCAGCGACGAGGGTATGAACACTGAAGCTTTCTTT
cdr3_aa: CASSDEGMNTEAFF

d_call: NA
v_call: TRBV9
clone_size: once
j_call: TRBJ1-2
cdr3_nt: TGTGCCAGCAGCGTAGGCCAGCGTCAGGGCTACACCTTC
cdr3_aa: CASSVGQRQGYTF

d_call: TRBD1
v_call: TRBV5-1
clone_size: NA
j_call: TRBJ1-1
cdr3_nt: TGCGCCAGCAGCTTGGCCTACAGGGGTATGAACACTGAAGCTTTCTTT
cdr3_aa: CASSLAYRGMNTEAFF

d_call: NA
v_call: TRBV7-9
clone_size: NA
j_call: TRBJ2-6
cdr3_nt: TGTGCCAGCAGCCCTTTACCAGATTATTACTCTGGGGCCAACGTCCTGACTTTC
cdr3_aa: CASSPLPDYYSGANVLTF

d_call: NA
v_call: TRBV6-1
clone_size: NA
j_call: TRBJ2-7
cdr3_nt: TGTGCCAGCAGTCCTCATGGGGACTACGAGCAGTACTTC
cdr3_aa: CASSPHGDYEQYF